Presented here are 29 T cell receptor beta chains from one specimen sequenced in a study of regulatory T cells in long-lasting Graves disease. The TCR beta library used iRepertoire HTBI primers with Arm-PCR amplification of CDR3. TCRdb analysed the multiplex PCR reads with MiXCR anew, one entry per CDR3 protein. The sample contains 350,000 to 450,000 distinct CDR3 sequences, over 14% of which appear only once. Time point denoted: newly diagnosed GD, antithyroid drugs for less than 3 months. TCR sequences were obtained from RNA taken from PBMCs. These data are also associated with another study on T cells in Graves' hyperthyroidism and ophthalmopathy.

The sample was peripheral blood mononuclear cells (PBMCs), taken at new diagnosis, from a patient treated with antithyroid drugs. These receptors were taken from a woman aged 40 to 55 with Graves disease.

Points on this clonotype: The junction shows a germline mismatch at one end, possibly a read error. The V call is TRBV11-2, the J call TRBJ2-7, with D maybe TRBD1 (5 bases). The length of the CDR3 is 14 residues. Germline CDR1 reads SGHAT; CDR2 reads FQNNGV. Here the CDR3 DNA reads TGCGCCAGCAGCCAAGGAAGACAGAATTGGGAGCAGTACTTC. It translates to CASSQGRQNWEQYF.

This clonotype turned up a few times. The chain links TRBV29-1 to TRBJ2-5; TRBD1 might be the D (6 bases). V gave up 2 bases and J gave up 5 bases, with 21 bases separating them. The CDR3 covers 16 residues. Germline assignment: CDR1 SQVTM and CDR2 ANQGSEA. CDR3 in amino acids: CSVERYTDSLRETQYF. CDR3 in DNA: TGCAGCGTTGAAAGGTATACGGACAGCCTGCGGGAGACCCAGTACTTC.

This clonotype was counted ten times or more. The rearrangement uses TRBV28 and TRBJ2-2; TRBD1 agrees at 8 bases. The CDR3 spans 16 residues. Germline V gene lookup returns CDR1 MDHEN and CDR2 SYDVKM. J lost 0 bases, V lost 5 bases, and 5 bases had no gene match. The CDR3 coding sequence is TGTGCCAGCAGTCCACAGGGGGGCACGAACACCGGGGAGCTGTTTTTT. Translating it yields CASSPQGGTNTGELFF.

The table lists this clonotype with many counts. The genes are TRBV12-3 or TRBV12-4 and TRBJ2-7, with D perhaps given as TRBD1 or TRBD2 (6 bases each). The ends were cut back, 7 bases at V and 1 base at J, with 14 bases in the middle. This CDR3 has 14 amino acids. CDR3 in DNA: TGTGCCAGCACCCCCCGGGGGCGGTCCTACGAGCAGTACTTC. This gives the protein CASTPRGRSYEQYF.

This clonotype appeared many times. The chain uses TRBV28 and TRBJ1-1, with D possibly being TRBD1 (6 bases). This CDR3 is 16 amino acids long. Germline values: CDR1 MDHEN, CDR2 SYDVKM. V was pared by 4 bases and J by 0 bases, with 15 bases between. The CDR3 bases are TGTGCCAGCAGTTCCGAACCCCAGGGGTTGAACACTGAAGCTTTCTTT. It codes for CASSSEPQGLNTEAFF.

This clonotype came up many times. The rearrangement uses TRBV2 and TRBJ2-4; TRBD2 agrees at 8 bases. Germline-derived CDR1 and CDR2 are SNHLY and FYNNEI. J gave up 7 bases and V 7 bases, and 3 bases lay outside the gene matches. The CDR3 is 12 amino acids. DNA of the CDR3: TGTGCCAGCAAAAGGACTAGCAACATTCAGTACTTC. Encoded protein: CASKRTSNIQYF.

A few counts support this clonotype. The CDR3: CASSTDSYYNEQFF. For the CDR3, the DNA is TGTGCCAGTAGTACGGACTCGTACTACAATGAGCAGTTCTTC. The V call is TRBV19, the J call TRBJ2-1; a weak D match, TRBD2 (5 bases). The CDR3 spans 14 residues. Germline lookup yields CDR1 LNHDA and CDR2 SQIVND (reference sequence). V lost 4 bases to trimming and J lost 3 bases, with 10 bases between them.

This clonotype was seen ten or more times. V is TRBV7-2 and J is TRBJ2-2; 7 bases agree with TRBD2. CDR1 is SGHTA and CDR2 is FQGNSA in the germline V gene. The J segment lost 6 bases and the V segment lost 2 bases, leaving 6 bases of the junction unmatched. This CDR3 spans 15 amino acids. CDR3 region: CASSLRLASPGELFF. The CDR3 coding sequence is TGTGCCAGCAGCTTAAGACTAGCCTCTCCCGGGGAGCTGTTTTTT.

Many counts were recorded for this clonotype. V is TRBV11-2 and J is TRBJ2-5, with 10 bases aligning to TRBD2. Germline V gene lookup returns CDR1 SGHAT and CDR2 FQNNGV. V was pared by 6 bases and J by 3 bases, with 1 base of the junction left unmatched. This CDR3 contains 13 residues. The CDR3 DNA is TGTGCCAGCAGGCTAGCGGGAGAAGAGACCCAGTACTTC. Protein product: CASRLAGEETQYF.

This clonotype was observed a handful of times. DNA for the CDR3: TGCAGCGTTGTCCGGAGGGCGCAGCAGTTCTTC. Protein product: CSVVRRAQQFF. The chain joins TRBV29-1 to TRBJ2-1; a possible D gene is TRBD2 (6 bases). The V and J ends lost 4 bases and 11 bases respectively, with 12 bases between them. The CDR3 totals 11 residues. CDR1 is SQVTM and CDR2 is ANQGSEA in the germline V gene.

This clonotype was seen a handful of times. The rearrangement joins TRBV28 to TRBJ2-3; tentative D call: TRBD1 (6 bases). There are 15 residues in the CDR3. V was shortened by 4 bases and J by 0 bases, with 11 bases between the two germline ends. The V gene's germline CDR1 is MDHEN and CDR2 SYDVKM. CDR3 region: CASSSQGISTDTQYF. CDR3 DNA: TGTGCCAGCAGTTCTCAGGGGATTAGCACAGATACGCAGTATTTT.

This clonotype appeared a few times. The chain is built from TRBV25-1 and TRBJ2-5, with 7 bases that match TRBD1. The CDR3 covers 13 residues. Unmatched junction bases numbered 4, after V lost 3 bases and J lost 6 bases. Germline-derived CDR1 and CDR2 are MGHDK and SYGVNS. As DNA, the CDR3 is TGTGCCAGCAGTGACCACAGGGGTAAGACCCAGTACTTC. Translation gives CASSDHRGKTQYF.

This clonotype was seen repeatedly, ten times or more. The chain links TRBV6-5 to TRBJ1-6; D perhaps matches TRBD1 (6 bases). Germline loops: CDR1 MNHEY, CDR2 SVGAGI. Deletions cut 2 bases from V and 1 base from J, with 18 bases between. The CDR3 is 19 amino acids. In DNA, the CDR3 is TGTGCCAGCAGTTACCTACCTCCGACAGACAGGTCCTATAATTCACCCCTCCACTTT. This gives the protein CASSYLPPTDRSYNSPLHF.

This clonotype came up a few times. The CDR3 bases are TGTGCTAGTGGACTGGACAGGGCAGAGACCCAGTACTTC. Translated: CASGLDRAETQYF. The V call is TRBV12-5, the J call TRBJ2-5; 8 nucleotides match TRBD1. V was pared by 6 bases and J by 4 bases, with 4 bases of the junction left unmatched. The CDR3 runs 13 residues. CDR1 is LGHNT and CDR2 is FRNRAP in the germline V gene.

This clonotype was seen only a few times. A read error may produce the germline difference seen at one junction end. V usage is TRBV28 and J usage is TRBJ2-7; no definite D call. Per the germline V gene, CDR1 is MDHEN and CDR2 is SYDVKM. The CDR3 is made up of 11 amino acids. CDR3 sequence: CASRATYEQYF. The DNA for the CDR3 is TGTGCCAGCAGAGCTACGTACGAACAGTACTTC.

This clonotype has a count of ten or more. The chain joins TRBV28 to TRBJ2-7, with 10 bases matching TRBD2. Looked up from germline, CDR1 is MDHEN and CDR2 is SYDVKM. V shed 10 bases, J shed 4 bases, and the junction held 10 bases outside the gene matches. The CDR3 has 14 amino acids. The CDR3 region has the DNA TGTGCCACCGCACAGCCTAGCGGGAGTTACGAGCAGTACTTC. It encodes CATAQPSGSYEQYF. Filled out from reference TRBV28 and TRBJ2-7, the complete variable domain reads DVKVTQSSRYLVKRTGEKVFLECVQDMDHENMFWYRQDPGLGLRLIYFSYDVKMKEKGDIPEGYSVSREKKERFSLILESASTNQTSMYLCATAQPSGSYEQYFGPGTRLTVT.

A few counts support this clonotype. This rearrangement joins TRBV18 to TRBJ2-2, with TRBD2 identical over 7 bases. The CDR3 runs 16 residues. Germline V gene sequence: CDR1 KGHSH, CDR2 LQKENI. The trim removed 0 bases at V and 4 bases at J, leaving 5 bases unmatched. The CDR3 reads CASSPPRGGITGELFF. The DNA for the CDR3 is TGTGCCAGCTCACCACCGCGGGGAGGGATCACCGGGGAGCTGTTTTTT.

This clonotype was seen only a few times. This sequence joins TRBV7-2 and TRBJ2-2; 9 nucleotides agree with TRBD2. V dropped 4 bases and J dropped 5; count of bases not matched to a gene: 5. CDR3 length: 15 residues. Per the germline V gene, CDR1 is SGHTA and CDR2 is FQGNSA. CDR3 sequence: CASSSVAGVTGELFF. CDR3 bases: TGTGCCAGCAGCTCTGTAGCGGGAGTGACCGGGGAGCTGTTTTTT.

Only a few counts were recorded for this clonotype. The genes are TRBV2 and TRBJ1-5, with D hard to call. The length of the CDR3 is 13 residues. The V gene lost 1 base and the J gene lost 11 bases, with 12 bases spanning the gap. The germline V gene encodes CDR1 SNHLY and CDR2 FYNNEI. Here the CDR3 reads CASSEGLQKAQHF. CDR3 coding DNA: TGTGCCAGCAGTGAAGGTTTGCAAAAGGCCCAGCATTTT.

This clonotype was seen ten or more times. V is TRBV28 and J is TRBJ2-5; D gene uncertain. Germline V gene data show CDR1 as MDHEN and CDR2 as SYDVKM. CDR3 length: 12 amino acids. Trimming removed 5 bases at V and 5 bases at J, with 9 bases between. The CDR3 spells CASSEAAETQYF. CDR3 nucleotides: TGTGCCAGCAGTGAGGCCGCGGAGACCCAGTACTTC. Combining the CDR3 with reference TRBV28 and TRBJ2-5 gives the whole variable domain DVKVTQSSRYLVKRTGEKVFLECVQDMDHENMFWYRQDPGLGLRLIYFSYDVKMKEKGDIPEGYSVSREKKERFSLILESASTNQTSMYLCASSEAAETQYFGPGTRLLVL.

This clonotype has a count of ten or more. The V call is TRBV2, the J call TRBJ2-7; D uncertain. Trimming shortened V by 3 bases and J by 4 bases, and 7 bases separated the two germline ends. Germline V gives CDR1 SNHLY, CDR2 FYNNEI. The CDR3 is made up of 12 amino acids. The CDR3 DNA follows: TGTGCCAGCAGTGATGATCGGTACGAGCAGTACTTC. Amino acids: CASSDDRYEQYF.

There are many counts of this clonotype. CDR3 amino acids: CSGRDTQGYTF. In nucleotides, the CDR3 is TGCAGCGGCCGGGACACTCAAGGCTACACCTTC. The chain is built from TRBV29-1 and TRBJ1-2; D is possibly TRBD1 (6 bases). V was trimmed by 7 bases and J by 8 bases, leaving 14 bases between them. The CDR3 sequence is 11 residues long. Germline CDR1 is SQVTM and CDR2 is ANQGSEA.

This clonotype was found many times. The chain combines TRBV27 with TRBJ2-7, with D possibly TRBD1 on 5 matching bases. V was clipped by 6 bases and J by 0 bases, with 9 bases between them. The CDR3 loop spans 13 amino acids. Germline CDR1 reads MNHEY; CDR2 reads SMNVEV (reference sequence). This CDR3 is CASRPDSSYEQYF. In nucleotides, the CDR3 is TGTGCCAGCAGGCCAGACAGCTCCTACGAGCAGTACTTC.

CDR3 amino acids: CASSPCSGEQYF. In DNA, the CDR3 is TGTGCCAGCAGCCCATGCAGCGGCGAGCAGTACTTC. The chain couples TRBV6-1 to TRBJ2-7; maybe TRBD2 (5 bases). Deletions cut 6 bases from V and 6 bases from J, with 12 bases between. The CDR3 is made up of 12 amino acids. CDR1 MNHNS and CDR2 SASEGT come from the germline V gene.

This clonotype appeared many times. The chain recombines TRBV7-3 with TRBJ2-5; 7 bases fit TRBD1. This CDR3 has 14 amino acids. With 3 bases clipped from V and 5 bases from J, the junction kept 6 bases outside the gene matches. CDR1 is SGHTA, CDR2 FQGTGA, per germline. The CDR3 loop is CASSLTGPGETQYF. The DNA of the CDR3 is TGTGCCAGCAGCTTGACAGGGCCAGGGGAGACCCAGTACTTC.

This clonotype was picked up many times. The chain uses TRBV30 and TRBJ2-5; TRBD2 aligns across 9 bases. The ends lost 3 bases at V and 2 bases at J; junction bases unmatched: 4. Germline CDR1 is GTSNPN and CDR2 is SVGIG (reference sequence). The CDR3 is 14 amino acids. The CDR3 sequence is CAWRRLAAQETQYF. The CDR3 DNA reads as TGTGCCTGGAGGAGACTAGCGGCACAAGAGACCCAGTACTTC.

V usage is TRBV11-2 and J usage is TRBJ1-1; D call uncertain. The CDR3 has 15 amino acids. The V gene's germline CDR1 is SGHAT and CDR2 FQNNGV. V lost 3 bases to trimming and J lost 0 bases, with 11 bases between them. As DNA, the CDR3 is TGTGCCAGCAGCTTGATGGGGAGTCTGAACACTGAAGCTTTCTTT. This translates into CASSLMGSLNTEAFF.

This clonotype was seen repeatedly, ten times or more. V and J are TRBV18 and TRBJ2-1, with no clear D. The CDR3 loop spans 12 amino acids. Germline V gene lookup returns CDR1 KGHSH and CDR2 LQKENI. V gave up 3 bases and J gave up 12 bases, with 12 bases separating them. Here the CDR3 reads CASSPPKSVQFF. The CDR3 DNA is TGTGCCAGCTCACCTCCCAAATCGGTGCAGTTCTTC.

The gene calls are TRBV28 and TRBJ2-4, with D possibly being TRBD1 (6 bases). CDR1 MDHEN and CDR2 SYDVKM come from the germline V gene. Trimming pared 4 bases from V and 6 bases from J, leaving 13 bases between. The CDR3 is 14 residues long. The CDR3 sequence: CASSSQGELNIQYF. The CDR3 nucleotides are TGTGCCAGCAGTTCACAGGGTGAACTAAACATTCAGTACTTC. The variable domain in full, completed from reference TRBV28 and TRBJ2-4, reads DVKVTQSSRYLVKRTGEKVFLECVQDMDHENMFWYRQDPGLGLRLIYFSYDVKMKEKGDIPEGYSVSREKKERFSLILESASTNQTSMYLCASSSQGELNIQYFGAGTRLSVL.